Presented here are 11 T cell receptor beta chains from one specimen sequenced in a study of vaccination and CD4 T cells after COVID-19. Their specific antigens are unknown. Sample treatment: approximately 10-day PBMC culture with coronavirus spike peptide pools or control peptides (ViraFEST assay). Sequencing of DNA taken from cultured CD4+ T cells relied on the Oncomine TCR Beta short-read assay. TCRdb reprocessed the PCR reads via MiXCR and lists one record per CDR3 protein. Found here are around 19,000 distinct CDR3 sequences, roughly three fifths of them singletons; the top ten hold approximately 8%. Sequencing used CD4+ T cells from blood, cultured in vitro. These TCRs come from a human donor who had recovered from COVID-19.

The rearrangement uses TRBV20-1 and TRBJ2-2; perhaps TRBD1 as D (6 bases). Germline-derived CDR1 and CDR2 are DFQATT and SNEGSKA (reference sequence). Trimming shortened V by 3 bases and J by 4 bases, and 9 bases separated the two germline ends. The CDR3 is 13 amino acids. The CDR3 nucleotides are TGCAGTGCTAGCGAGGGGGTCACCGGGGAGCTGTTTTTT. It is translated as CSASEGVTGELFF.

The chain is built from TRBV18 and TRBJ1-4; maybe TRBD1 (6 bases). The ends were cut back, 5 bases at V and 4 bases at J, with 11 bases in the middle. The CDR3 extends over 14 amino acids. CDR1 and CDR2 from the germline V gene are KGHSH and LQKENI. CDR3: CASSSGANNEKLFF. CDR3 nucleotides: TGTGCCAGCTCATCAGGGGCGAATAATGAAAAACTGTTTTTT.

This clonotype appeared a few times. The CDR3 DNA reads as TGTGCCAGCAGCCCACAGGGTGGGAATGAAGCTTTCTTT. The encoded protein is CASSPQGGNEAFF. V gene TRBV7-2 combines with J gene TRBJ1-1; perhaps TRBD1 as D (6 bases). V lost 5 bases and J lost 7, with 14 bases in between. CDR1 and CDR2 from the germline V gene are SGHTA and FQGNSA. This CDR3 has 13 amino acids.

The rearrangement uses TRBV24-1 and TRBJ2-1, with D unclear. The length of the CDR3 is 14 residues. Trimming removed 3 bases from V and 4 bases from J, with 9 bases in between. Per germline, CDR1 KGHDR and CDR2 SFDVKD. The CDR3 nucleotides are TGTGCCACCAGTGATCCTGGACCGTACAATGAGCAGTTCTTC. Translated, it gives CATSDPGPYNEQFF.

This clonotype was seen just once. The rearrangement joins TRBV6-1 to TRBJ2-5; no clear D gene. CDR1 MNHNS and CDR2 SASEGT come from the germline V gene. V dropped 4 bases and J dropped 1 base, with 10 bases sitting between them. The CDR3 extends over 14 amino acids. DNA of the CDR3: TGTGCCAGCAGTGTACAGAGGACCCAAGAGACCCAGTACTTC. It is translated as CASSVQRTQETQYF.

The gene calls are TRBV19 and TRBJ1-2; D possibly corresponds to TRBD1 (5 bases). Germline-derived CDR1 and CDR2 are LNHDA and SQIVND (reference sequence). The germline V and J ends were trimmed by 3 bases and 4 bases, with 12 bases remaining between them. This CDR3 region has 14 residues. In DNA, the CDR3 is TGTGCCAGTAGTATCCGGGGGAGGGGCTATGGCTACACCTTC. The encoded protein is CASSIRGRGYGYTF.

J is TRBJ2-3 and V is TRBV2, with D perhaps matching TRBD1 (5 bases). The CDR3 is 15 residues long. Germline V CDR1 and CDR2: SNHLY, FYNNEI. V was trimmed by 2 bases and J by 0 bases, leaving 9 bases between them. The CDR3: CASSEPGMSTDTQYF. CDR3 bases: TGTGCCAGCAGTGAACCAGGGATGAGCACAGATACGCAGTATTTT.

This clonotype was recorded a few times. V gene TRBV27 combines with J gene TRBJ2-3, with 9 nucleotides matching TRBD1. V lost 7 bases to trimming and J lost 2 bases; unmatched junction nucleotides: 13. Germline V CDR1 and CDR2: MNHEY, SMNVEV (reference sequence). This CDR3 has 17 amino acids. CDR3 nucleotide sequence: TGTGCCAGCACCAAAGAGCCGACAGGGGGATACACAGATACGCAGTATTTT. Its translation: CASTKEPTGGYTDTQYF.

This clonotype has more than one count but fewer than ten. The chain links TRBV2 to TRBJ1-5, with 7 bases lining up with TRBD1. V was pared by 6 bases and J by 4 bases, with 6 bases of the junction left unmatched. Germline V gene sequence: CDR1 SNHLY, CDR2 FYNNEI. There are 14 residues in the CDR3. CDR3 in amino acids: CASSLTGMNQPQHF. CDR3 DNA: TGTGCCAGCAGCCTGACAGGGATGAATCAGCCCCAGCATTTT.

This chain links TRBV5-4 with TRBJ2-5; 14 nucleotides match TRBD2. In germline, CDR1 is SGHNT, CDR2 YYREEE (reference sequence). V lost 2 bases to trimming and J lost 4 bases; unmatched junction nucleotides: 4. CDR3 length equals 16 residues. The CDR3 DNA reads as TGTGCCAGCAGCTTTGGGGGACTAGCGGGAGCAGAGACCCAGTACTTC. The encoded protein is CASSFGGLAGAETQYF.

This chain links TRBV6-1 with TRBJ2-1; 7 nucleotides match TRBD2. Germline V gene sequence: CDR1 MNHNS, CDR2 SASEGT. The CDR3 loop spans 14 amino acids. With V trimmed by 10 bases and J by 6 bases, 12 bases remained unmatched. The CDR3 loop reads CATNGGGSRNEQFF. The CDR3, as DNA: TGTGCCACCAACGGTGGCGGGAGCCGCAATGAGCAGTTCTTC.